This T cell receptor (beta chain) derives from a study of shared clonotypes between healthy human individuals. The CDR3 consists of 14 residues. The V and J ends lost 11 bases and 1 base respectively, with 14 bases between them. Germline V gene lookup returns CDR1 MDHEN and CDR2 SYDVKM. The authors split each subset's genomic DNA evenly across several immunoSEQ plates. Using immunoSEQ multiplex PCR, the repertoire was profiled, and TCRdb retains in-frame clones only, with some absent. The sample lists about 480,000 clones; almost 80% were seen once. Healthy adults negative for HIV, lacking recent acute infections or vaccinations, served as donors.

This TCR came from a woman between 40 and 50 years old in good health. Some clones in this sample may be carry-over from other donors' samples. Sample: PBMCs. The chain recombines TRBV28 with TRBJ2-2; D gene uncertain. CDR3 loop: CASRASLNTGELFF. The CDR3 DNA reads as TGTGCCTCCCGGGCTAGTCTGAACACCGGGGAGCTGTTTTTT. The whole variable domain, remainder taken from reference TRBV28 and TRBJ2-2, is DVKVTQSSRYLVKRTGEKVFLECVQDMDHENMFWYRQDPGLGLRLIYFSYDVKMKEKGDIPEGYSVSREKKERFSLILESASTNQTSMYLCASRASLNTGELFFGEGSRLTVL.